The rows below give T cell receptor beta chains drawn from one sample of a study of response to subunit inactivated influenza vaccine. Each CDR3 protein is one row after TCRdb ran MiXCR on the RT-PCR reads. The sample has just over 300,000 distinct CDR3 sequences; roughly 22% are singletons. Source: PBMCs from blood, taken less than 22 months after vaccination. All receptors come from a man between 50 and 70 years old who received an inactivated influenza vaccine. Each CDR3 is given with its conserved first and last residue. A D gene is named only where the DNA matches it firmly. For some rows the clone size is stated as once, few or many, or as a class when expanded; others skip it.

abundance: .
d_gene: .
j_gene: TRBJ2-5
v_gene: TRBV6-5
CDR3aa: CASSLHGQLQETQYF
CDR3nt: TGTGCCAGCAGTCTACATGGACAGTTACAAGAGACCCAGTACTTC

abundance: .
d_gene: TRBD1
j_gene: TRBJ1-2
v_gene: TRBV7-9
CDR3aa: CASSLEGQDRYTF
CDR3nt: TGTGCCAGCAGCTTAGAGGGACAGGATCGCTACACCTTC

abundance: .
d_gene: .
j_gene: TRBJ2-7
v_gene: TRBV9
CDR3aa: CASISSLSYEQYF
CDR3nt: TGTGCCAGCATAAGTTCCCTCTCCTACGAGCAGTACTTC

abundance: .
d_gene: .
j_gene: TRBJ1-2
v_gene: TRBV12-3/TRBV12-4
CDR3aa: CASSGGPRMGGYTF
CDR3nt: TGTGCCAGCAGTGGGGGACCGCGAATGGGAGGCTACACCTTC

abundance: .
d_gene: .
j_gene: TRBJ2-1
v_gene: TRBV7-9
CDR3aa: CASSLYPQGLEENEQFF
CDR3nt: TGTGCCAGCAGCTTATACCCCCAGGGGCTGGAAGAAAATGAGCAGTTCTTC

abundance: .
d_gene: TRBD2
j_gene: TRBJ2-1
v_gene: TRBV6-1
CDR3aa: CASLAGGPYNEQFF
CDR3nt: TGTGCCAGCCTGGCGGGGGGGCCTTATAATGAGCAGTTCTTC

abundance: .
d_gene: .
j_gene: TRBJ2-2
v_gene: TRBV28
CDR3aa: CASRPNTGNTGELFF
CDR3nt: TGTGCCAGCAGACCTAACACGGGGAACACCGGGGAGCTGTTTTTT

abundance: .
d_gene: TRBD1
j_gene: TRBJ1-2
v_gene: TRBV27
CDR3aa: CASSLQGAEGYTF
CDR3nt: TGTGCCAGCAGTTTACAGGGGGCGGAAGGCTACACCTTC

abundance: .
d_gene: .
j_gene: TRBJ2-1
v_gene: TRBV6-5
CDR3aa: CASSYEWTDYNEQFF
CDR3nt: TGTGCCAGCAGTTACGAGTGGACAGACTACAATGAGCAGTTCTTC

abundance: .
d_gene: .
j_gene: TRBJ1-2
v_gene: TRBV12-3/TRBV12-4
CDR3aa: CASSFGEYGYTF
CDR3nt: TGTGCCAGCAGTTTTGGAGAATATGGCTACACCTTC

abundance: .
d_gene: TRBD2
j_gene: TRBJ2-3
v_gene: TRBV19
CDR3aa: CASVRTSGGDTQYF
CDR3nt: TGTGCCAGCGTTAGGACTAGCGGGGGCGATACGCAGTATTTT

abundance: .
d_gene: .
j_gene: TRBJ2-7
v_gene: TRBV12-3/TRBV12-4
CDR3aa: CASSKTGPYEQYF
CDR3nt: TGTGCCAGCTCAAAGACAGGCCCCTACGAGCAGTACTTC

abundance: .
d_gene: .
j_gene: TRBJ1-4
v_gene: TRBV12-3/TRBV12-4
CDR3aa: CASSFKGGNEKLFF
CDR3nt: TGTGCCAGCAGTTTTAAGGGGGGGAATGAAAAACTGTTTTTT

abundance: few
d_gene: TRBD1
j_gene: TRBJ2-3
v_gene: TRBV24-1
CDR3aa: CATKGTGSTDTQYF
CDR3nt: TGTGCCACCAAAGGGACAGGGAGCACAGATACGCAGTATTTT

abundance: few
d_gene: .
j_gene: TRBJ1-4
v_gene: TRBV11-2
CDR3aa: CASSPLRGKKSEKLFF
CDR3nt: TGTGCCAGCAGCCCTCTACGGGGGAAGAAGAGTGAAAAACTGTTTTTT

abundance: many
d_gene: .
j_gene: TRBJ1-3
v_gene: TRBV25-1
CDR3aa: CASSEPGGSGNTIYF
CDR3nt: TGTGCCAGCAGTGAACCTGGGGGCTCTGGAAACACCATATATTTT

abundance: .
d_gene: .
j_gene: TRBJ1-2
v_gene: TRBV2
CDR3aa: CASSERGSRIYGYTF
CDR3nt: TGTGCCAGCAGTGAAAGAGGGTCCAGAATCTATGGCTACACCTTC

abundance: .
d_gene: .
j_gene: TRBJ2-2
v_gene: TRBV2
CDR3aa: CASMWQGSTGELFF
CDR3nt: TGTGCCAGCATGTGGCAGGGGAGTACCGGGGAGCTGTTTTTT

abundance: few
d_gene: .
j_gene: TRBJ2-3
v_gene: TRBV5-1
CDR3aa: CASSLGNRDLTDTQYF
CDR3nt: TGCGCCAGCAGCTTGGGTAATCGGGATCTCACAGATACGCAGTATTTT

abundance: .
d_gene: TRBD2
j_gene: TRBJ2-3
v_gene: TRBV7-2
CDR3aa: CASSFTSGRSTDTQYF
CDR3nt: TGTGCCAGCAGCTTTACTAGCGGGAGGAGCACAGATACGCAGTATTTT

abundance: .
d_gene: .
j_gene: TRBJ2-7
v_gene: TRBV7-2
CDR3aa: CASSYRTYEQYF
CDR3nt: TGTGCCAGCAGCTACAGGACCTACGAGCAGTACTTC

abundance: .
d_gene: TRBD1
j_gene: TRBJ1-5
v_gene: TRBV12-3/TRBV12-4
CDR3aa: CASSLAGTGGNQPQHF
CDR3nt: TGTGCCAGCAGTTTAGCTGGGACAGGTGGCAATCAGCCCCAGCATTTT

abundance: few
d_gene: .
j_gene: TRBJ1-5
v_gene: TRBV6-1
CDR3aa: CASSDGGQHF
CDR3nt: TGTGCCAGCAGCGATGGAGGCCAGCATTTT

abundance: few
d_gene: TRBD1
j_gene: TRBJ2-5
v_gene: TRBV20-1
CDR3aa: CSAQKTGGETQYF
CDR3nt: TGCAGTGCGCAGAAGACAGGGGGAGAGACCCAGTACTTC

abundance: few
d_gene: TRBD1
j_gene: TRBJ1-5
v_gene: TRBV20-1
CDR3aa: CSARATGGVGQPQHF
CDR3nt: TGCAGTGCTAGAGCGACAGGGGGCGTCGGTCAGCCCCAGCATTTT

abundance: .
d_gene: TRBD2
j_gene: TRBJ2-1
v_gene: TRBV7-8
CDR3aa: CASSQNSGASYNEQFF
CDR3nt: TGTGCCAGCAGCCAAAATAGCGGGGCCTCCTACAATGAGCAGTTCTTC

abundance: .
d_gene: TRBD2
j_gene: TRBJ2-1
v_gene: TRBV11-1
CDR3aa: CASSSASGSTPRYNEQFF
CDR3nt: TGTGCCAGCAGCTCAGCTAGCGGGTCCACCCCCCGTTACAATGAGCAGTTCTTC

abundance: .
d_gene: TRBD2
j_gene: TRBJ2-1
v_gene: TRBV28
CDR3aa: CASTLGGLALSEQFF
CDR3nt: TGTGCCAGCACCCTAGGGGGACTAGCGTTGTCTGAGCAGTTCTTC

abundance: .
d_gene: TRBD1
j_gene: TRBJ1-2
v_gene: TRBV28
CDR3aa: CASRAPGQLNYGYTF
CDR3nt: TGTGCCAGCAGGGCACCGGGACAGTTAAACTATGGCTACACCTTC

abundance: .
d_gene: TRBD1
j_gene: TRBJ1-6
v_gene: TRBV15
CDR3aa: CATSRGDRGSPLHF
CDR3nt: TGTGCCACCAGCAGAGGGGACAGGGGTTCACCCCTCCACTTT

abundance: .
d_gene: TRBD1
j_gene: TRBJ1-5
v_gene: TRBV12-3/TRBV12-4
CDR3aa: CASRTTDRVNQPQHF
CDR3nt: TGTGCCAGCAGAACCACGGACAGGGTCAATCAGCCCCAGCATTTT

abundance: many
d_gene: .
j_gene: TRBJ1-2
v_gene: TRBV28
CDR3aa: CASSLWARGLGYGYTF
CDR3nt: TGTGCCAGCAGTTTATGGGCGCGGGGATTGGGATATGGCTACACCTTC

abundance: many
d_gene: .
j_gene: TRBJ1-2
v_gene: TRBV7-2
CDR3aa: CASSLAGLANYGYTF
CDR3nt: TGTGCCAGCAGCTTAGCCGGACTAGCTAACTATGGCTACACCTTC

abundance: few
d_gene: .
j_gene: TRBJ2-3
v_gene: TRBV28
CDR3aa: CASRDPLTDTQYF
CDR3nt: TGTGCCAGCCGGGACCCTCTCACAGATACGCAGTATTTT

abundance: few
d_gene: .
j_gene: TRBJ2-5
v_gene: TRBV9
CDR3aa: CASSVEGGANQETQYF
CDR3nt: TGTGCCAGCAGCGTAGAAGGCGGGGCAAACCAAGAGACCCAGTACTTC

abundance: few
d_gene: .
j_gene: TRBJ1-1
v_gene: TRBV20-1
CDR3aa: CSARGLGSYTEAFF
CDR3nt: TGCAGTGCCCGGGGGCTGGGATCATACACTGAAGCTTTCTTT

abundance: few
d_gene: TRBD1
j_gene: TRBJ2-2
v_gene: TRBV24-1
CDR3aa: CATSTGANTGELFF
CDR3nt: TGTGCCACCAGCACAGGGGCGAACACCGGGGAGCTGTTTTTT

abundance: .
d_gene: .
j_gene: TRBJ1-1
v_gene: TRBV15
CDR3aa: CATSRGYETEAFF
CDR3nt: TGTGCCACCAGCAGAGGGTACGAGACTGAAGCTTTCTTT

abundance: .
d_gene: TRBD2
j_gene: TRBJ2-3
v_gene: TRBV7-9
CDR3aa: CASIHGRADDTQYF
CDR3nt: TGTGCCAGCATCCACGGGAGGGCCGACGATACGCAGTATTTT

abundance: few
d_gene: .
j_gene: TRBJ2-2
v_gene: TRBV18
CDR3aa: CASSVQRGRGELFF
CDR3nt: TGTGCCAGCTCAGTCCAGAGGGGCCGCGGGGAGCTGTTTTTT

abundance: .
d_gene: TRBD1
j_gene: TRBJ2-1
v_gene: TRBV12-3/TRBV12-4
CDR3aa: CASSLADRDHFYNEQFF
CDR3nt: TGTGCCAGCAGTTTAGCGGACAGGGACCACTTCTACAATGAGCAGTTCTTC

abundance: .
d_gene: TRBD2
j_gene: TRBJ2-1
v_gene: TRBV12-3/TRBV12-4
CDR3aa: CATSGSVNEQFF
CDR3nt: TGTGCCACCAGCGGGAGTGTAAATGAGCAGTTCTTC

abundance: few
d_gene: .
j_gene: TRBJ1-5
v_gene: TRBV6-5
CDR3aa: CASSYGRGRVGNQPQHF
CDR3nt: TGTGCCAGCAGTTACGGCAGGGGAAGGGTAGGCAATCAGCCCCAGCATTTT

abundance: .
d_gene: TRBD1
j_gene: TRBJ2-5
v_gene: TRBV7-9
CDR3aa: CASSSNRGDRETQYF
CDR3nt: TGTGCCAGCAGCTCGAACAGGGGGGATCGAGAGACCCAGTACTTC

abundance: many
d_gene: TRBD1
j_gene: TRBJ1-6
v_gene: TRBV7-9
CDR3aa: CASSWDRASPLHF
CDR3nt: TGTGCCAGCAGCTGGGACAGGGCTTCACCCCTCCACTTT

abundance: few
d_gene: .
j_gene: TRBJ2-3
v_gene: TRBV11-1
CDR3aa: CASSTLETDTQYF
CDR3nt: TGTGCCAGCAGCACTTTGGAGACAGATACGCAGTATTTT